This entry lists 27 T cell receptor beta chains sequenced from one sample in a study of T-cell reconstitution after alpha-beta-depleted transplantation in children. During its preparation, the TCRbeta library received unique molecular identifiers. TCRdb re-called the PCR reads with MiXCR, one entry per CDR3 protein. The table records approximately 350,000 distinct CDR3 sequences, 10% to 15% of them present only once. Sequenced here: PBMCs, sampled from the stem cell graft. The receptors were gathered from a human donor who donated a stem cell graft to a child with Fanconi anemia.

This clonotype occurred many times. CDR3 DNA: TGTGCCAGCAGCTTGTCCGGGACTAGCCATTACAATGAGCAGTTCTTC. This sequence encodes CASSLSGTSHYNEQFF. The chain couples TRBV5-6 to TRBJ2-1; TRBD2 aligns across 9 bases. Germline V gene sequence: CDR1 SGHDT, CDR2 YYEEEE. The CDR3 has 16 residues. Unmatched junction bases numbered 6, after V lost 1 base and J lost 4 bases.

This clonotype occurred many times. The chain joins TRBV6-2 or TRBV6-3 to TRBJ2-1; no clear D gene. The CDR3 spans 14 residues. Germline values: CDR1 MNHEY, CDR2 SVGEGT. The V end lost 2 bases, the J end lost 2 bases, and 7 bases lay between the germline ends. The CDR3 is CASSYGSTYNEQFF. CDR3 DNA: TGTGCCAGCAGTTACGGCTCGACCTACAATGAGCAGTTCTTC.

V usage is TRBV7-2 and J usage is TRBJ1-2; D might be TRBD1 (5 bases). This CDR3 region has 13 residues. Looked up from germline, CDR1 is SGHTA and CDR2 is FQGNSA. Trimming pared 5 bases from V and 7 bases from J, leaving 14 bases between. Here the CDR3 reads CASSQPREGGYTF. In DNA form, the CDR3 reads TGTGCCAGCAGCCAGCCCAGGGAAGGTGGCTACACCTTC.

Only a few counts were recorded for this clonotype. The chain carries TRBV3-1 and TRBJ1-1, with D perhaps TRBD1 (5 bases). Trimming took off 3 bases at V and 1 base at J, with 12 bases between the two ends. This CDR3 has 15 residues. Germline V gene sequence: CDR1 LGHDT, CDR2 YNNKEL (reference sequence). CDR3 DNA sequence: TGTGCCAGCAGCCACGCGGGACTGACGAACACTGAAGCTTTCTTT. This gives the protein CASSHAGLTNTEAFF.

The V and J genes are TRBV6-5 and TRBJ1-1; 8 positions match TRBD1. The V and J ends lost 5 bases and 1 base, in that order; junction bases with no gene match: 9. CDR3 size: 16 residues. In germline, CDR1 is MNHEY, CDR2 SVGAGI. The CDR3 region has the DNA TGTGCCAGCAGTCTCGGATGGGACAGGACGAACACTGAAGCTTTCTTT. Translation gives CASSLGWDRTNTEAFF.

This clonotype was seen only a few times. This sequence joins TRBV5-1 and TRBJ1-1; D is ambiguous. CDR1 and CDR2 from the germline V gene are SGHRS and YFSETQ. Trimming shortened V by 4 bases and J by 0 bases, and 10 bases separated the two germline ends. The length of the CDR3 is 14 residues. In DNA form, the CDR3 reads TGCGCCAGCAGCCTTGAGCCGGTGAACACTGAAGCTTTCTTT. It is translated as CASSLEPVNTEAFF. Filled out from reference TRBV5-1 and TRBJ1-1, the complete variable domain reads KAGVTQTPRYLIKTRGQQVTLSCSPISGHRSVSWYQQTPGQGLQFLFEYFSETQRNKGNFPGRFSGRQFSNSRSEMNVSTLELGDSALYLCASSLEPVNTEAFFGQGTRLTVV.

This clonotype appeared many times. The CDR3 nucleotides read TGTGCCAGCAGTTTAGGGACCCAGGAGACCCAGTACTTC. Protein sequence: CASSLGTQETQYF. This rearrangement joins TRBV12-3 or TRBV12-4 to TRBJ2-5; D is uncertain. The CDR3 runs 13 residues. V lost 1 base to trimming and J lost 5 bases, with 8 bases between them.

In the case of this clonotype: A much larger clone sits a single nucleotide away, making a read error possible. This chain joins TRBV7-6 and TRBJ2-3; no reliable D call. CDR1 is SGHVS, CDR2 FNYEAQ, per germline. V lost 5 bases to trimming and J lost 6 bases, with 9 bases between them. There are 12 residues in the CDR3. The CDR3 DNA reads TGTGCCAGCAGCGCCAACGCGGATACGCAGTATTTT. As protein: CASSANADTQYF. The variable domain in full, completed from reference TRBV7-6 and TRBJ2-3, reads GAGVSQSPRYKVTKRGQDVALRCDPISGHVSLYWYRQALGQGPEFLTYFNYEAQQDKSGLPNDRFSAERPEGSISTLTIQRTEQRDSAMYRCASSANADTQYFGPGTRLTVL.

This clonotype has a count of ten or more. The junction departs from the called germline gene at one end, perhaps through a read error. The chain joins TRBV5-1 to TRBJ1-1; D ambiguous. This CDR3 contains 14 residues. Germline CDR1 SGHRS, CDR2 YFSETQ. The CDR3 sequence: CASSLELLNTEAFF. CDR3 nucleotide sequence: TGTGCCAGCAGCTTGGAGTTGTTGAACACTGAAGCTTTCTTT.

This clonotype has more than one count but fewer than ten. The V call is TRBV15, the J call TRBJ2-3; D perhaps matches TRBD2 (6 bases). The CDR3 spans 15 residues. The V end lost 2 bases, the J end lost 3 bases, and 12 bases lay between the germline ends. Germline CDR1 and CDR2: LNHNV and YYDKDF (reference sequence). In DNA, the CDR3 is TGTGCCACCAGCAGACCAGGAGGGAAAACAGATACGCAGTATTTT. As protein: CATSRPGGKTDTQYF. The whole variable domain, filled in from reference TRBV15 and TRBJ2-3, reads DAMVIQNPRYQVTQFGKPVTLSCSQTLNHNVMYWYQQKSSQAPKLLFHYYDKDFNNEADTPDNFQSRRPNTSFCFLDIRSPGLGDTAMYLCATSRPGGKTDTQYFGPGTRLTVL.

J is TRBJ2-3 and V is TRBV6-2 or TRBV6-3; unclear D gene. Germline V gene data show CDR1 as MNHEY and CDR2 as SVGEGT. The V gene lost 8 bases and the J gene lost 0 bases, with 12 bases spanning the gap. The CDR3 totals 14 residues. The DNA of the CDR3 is TGTGCCAGCCGCGCGGAGACGAGCACAGATACGCAGTATTTT. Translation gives CASRAETSTDTQYF.

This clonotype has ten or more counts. For the CDR3, the DNA is TGCGCCAGCCGGGACACCATTAACACCGGGGAGCTGTTTTTT. Its translation is CASRDTINTGELFF. The chain links TRBV5-1 to TRBJ2-2; D is perhaps TRBD1 (6 bases). The V gene's germline CDR1 is SGHRS and CDR2 YFSETQ. V lost 7 bases and J lost 2, with 12 bases in between. This CDR3 has 14 residues.

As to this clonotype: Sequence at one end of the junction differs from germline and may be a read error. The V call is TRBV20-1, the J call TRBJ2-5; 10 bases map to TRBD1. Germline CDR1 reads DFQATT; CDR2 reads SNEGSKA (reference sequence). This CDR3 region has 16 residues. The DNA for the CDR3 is TGCTGTGCACTTCTCTCGGGACAGGGGTACCAAGAGACCCAGTACTTC. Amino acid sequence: CCALLSGQGYQETQYF.

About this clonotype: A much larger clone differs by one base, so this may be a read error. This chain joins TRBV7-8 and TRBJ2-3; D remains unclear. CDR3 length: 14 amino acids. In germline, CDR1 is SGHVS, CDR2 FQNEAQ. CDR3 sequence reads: CASSYRALTDMQYF. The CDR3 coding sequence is TGTGCCAGCAGCTATAGGGCCCTCACAGATATGCAGTATTTT.

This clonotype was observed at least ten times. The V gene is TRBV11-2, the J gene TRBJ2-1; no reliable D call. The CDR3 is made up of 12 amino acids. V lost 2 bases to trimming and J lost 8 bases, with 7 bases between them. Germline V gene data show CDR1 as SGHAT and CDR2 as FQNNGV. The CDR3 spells CASSLLRDEQFF. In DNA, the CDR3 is TGTGCCAGCAGCTTACTCCGGGATGAGCAGTTCTTC.

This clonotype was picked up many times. The CDR3 DNA follows: TGTGCCAGCAGTGTCCGGCGGGGGGCATGGAACACTGAAGCTTTCTTT. Residues: CASSVRRGAWNTEAFF. V is TRBV6-2 or TRBV6-3 and J is TRBJ1-1, with D maybe TRBD1 (6 bases). Germline lookup yields CDR1 MNHEY and CDR2 SVGEGT. The CDR3 is 16 amino acids. Trimming pared 5 bases from V and 1 base from J, leaving 17 bases between.

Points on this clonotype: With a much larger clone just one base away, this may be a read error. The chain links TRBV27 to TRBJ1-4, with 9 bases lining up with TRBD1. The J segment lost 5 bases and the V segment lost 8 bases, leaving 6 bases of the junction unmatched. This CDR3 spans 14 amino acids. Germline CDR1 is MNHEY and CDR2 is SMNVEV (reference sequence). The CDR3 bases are TGTGCCAGCGGAACCGGGACAGGGAATGAAAAACTGTTTTTT. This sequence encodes CASGTGTGNEKLFF.

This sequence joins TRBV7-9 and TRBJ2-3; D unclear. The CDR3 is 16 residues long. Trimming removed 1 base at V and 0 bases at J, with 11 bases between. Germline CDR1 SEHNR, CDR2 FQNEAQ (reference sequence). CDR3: CASSLDRRGSTDTQYF. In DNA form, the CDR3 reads TGTGCCAGCAGCTTAGATAGGAGAGGTAGCACAGATACGCAGTATTTT. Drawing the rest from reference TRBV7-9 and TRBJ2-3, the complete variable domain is DTGVSQNPRHKITKRGQNVTFRCDPISEHNRLYWYRQTLGQGPEFLTYFQNEAQLEKSRLLSDRFSAERPKGSFSTLEIQRTEQGDSAMYLCASSLDRRGSTDTQYFGPGTRLTVL.

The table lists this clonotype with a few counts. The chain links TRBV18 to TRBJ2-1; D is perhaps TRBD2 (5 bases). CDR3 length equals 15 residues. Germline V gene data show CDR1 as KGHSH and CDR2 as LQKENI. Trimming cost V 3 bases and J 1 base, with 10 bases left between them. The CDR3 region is CASSPRAQSYNEQFF. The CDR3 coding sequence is TGTGCCAGCTCACCGAGGGCCCAGTCCTACAATGAGCAGTTCTTC.

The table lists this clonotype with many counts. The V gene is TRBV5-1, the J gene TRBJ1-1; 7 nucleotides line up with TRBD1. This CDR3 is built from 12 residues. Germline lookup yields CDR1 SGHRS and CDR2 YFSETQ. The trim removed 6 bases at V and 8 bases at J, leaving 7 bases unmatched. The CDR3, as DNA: TGCGCCAGCAAAGTCCAGGGGGGAGAAGCTTTCTTT. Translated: CASKVQGGEAFF.

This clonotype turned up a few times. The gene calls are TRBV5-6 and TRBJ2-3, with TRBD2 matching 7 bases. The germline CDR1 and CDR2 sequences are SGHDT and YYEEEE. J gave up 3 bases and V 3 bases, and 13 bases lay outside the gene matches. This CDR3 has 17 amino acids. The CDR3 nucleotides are TGTGCCAGCAGCTCCCCCCTCGGCAGCGGGGCGACAGATACGCAGTATTTT. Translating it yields CASSSPLGSGATDTQYF. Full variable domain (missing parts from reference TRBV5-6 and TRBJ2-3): DAGVTQSPTHLIKTRGQQVTLRCSPKSGHDTVSWYQQALGQGPQFIFQYYEEEERQRGNFPDRFSGHQFPNYSSELNVNALLLGDSALYLCASSSPLGSGATDTQYFGPGTRLTVL.

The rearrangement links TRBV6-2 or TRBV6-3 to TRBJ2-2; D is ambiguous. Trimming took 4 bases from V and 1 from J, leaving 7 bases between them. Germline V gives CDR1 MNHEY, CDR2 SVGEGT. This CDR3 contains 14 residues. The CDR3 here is CASSSNWNTGELFF. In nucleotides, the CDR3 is TGTGCCAGCAGTTCCAATTGGAACACCGGGGAGCTGTTTTTT.

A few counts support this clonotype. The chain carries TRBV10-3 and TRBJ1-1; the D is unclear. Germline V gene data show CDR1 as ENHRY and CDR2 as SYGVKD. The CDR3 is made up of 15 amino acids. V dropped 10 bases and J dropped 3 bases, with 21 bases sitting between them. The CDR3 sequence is CATSTGSRQYTEAFF. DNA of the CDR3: TGTGCCACTTCAACTGGATCGCGTCAATACACTGAAGCTTTCTTT.

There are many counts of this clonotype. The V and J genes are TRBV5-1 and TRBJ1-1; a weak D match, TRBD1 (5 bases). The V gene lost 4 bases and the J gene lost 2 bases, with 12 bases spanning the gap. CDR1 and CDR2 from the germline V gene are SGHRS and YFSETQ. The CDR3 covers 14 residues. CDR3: CASSRGPVNTEAFF. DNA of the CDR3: TGCGCCAGCAGCAGGGGCCCGGTCAACACTGAAGCTTTCTTT.

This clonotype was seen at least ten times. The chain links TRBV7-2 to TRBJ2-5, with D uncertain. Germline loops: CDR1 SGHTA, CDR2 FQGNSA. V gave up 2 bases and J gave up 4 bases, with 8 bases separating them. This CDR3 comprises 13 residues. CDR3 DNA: TGTGCCAGCAGCTTATCACTGGGAGAGACCCAGTACTTC. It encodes CASSLSLGETQYF.

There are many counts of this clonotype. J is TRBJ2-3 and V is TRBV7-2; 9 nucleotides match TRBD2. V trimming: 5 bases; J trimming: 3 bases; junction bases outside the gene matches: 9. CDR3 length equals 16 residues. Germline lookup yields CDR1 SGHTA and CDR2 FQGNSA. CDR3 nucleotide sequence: TGTGCCAGCAGCCCCCGCAGCGGGGGGATGACAGATACGCAGTATTTT. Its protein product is CASSPRSGGMTDTQYF.

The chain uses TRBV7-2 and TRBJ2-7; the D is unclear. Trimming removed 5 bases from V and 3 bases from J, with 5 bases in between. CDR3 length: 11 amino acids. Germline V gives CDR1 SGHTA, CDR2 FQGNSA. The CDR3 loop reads CASSEDYEQYF. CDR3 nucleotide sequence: TGTGCCAGCAGCGAGGACTACGAGCAGTACTTC. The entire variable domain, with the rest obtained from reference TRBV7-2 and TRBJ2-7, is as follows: GAGVSQSPSNKVTEKGKDVELRCDPISGHTALYWYRQSLGQGLEFLIYFQGNSAPDKSGLPSDRFSAERTGGSVSTLTIQRTQQEDSAVYLCASSEDYEQYFGPGTRLTVT.